Following are 10 T cell receptor beta chains from one sample sequenced in a study of radiotherapy plus CTLA-4 blockade in lung cancer. TCRdb's table, derived via immunoSEQ multiplex PCR, lists solely in-frame clones and lacks some. The profile covers 89,000 or so clones, with more than 75% appearing a single time and roughly 3.5% taken by the ten largest. The sample in question was peripheral blood, obtained from a patient treated with radiotherapy plus ipilimumab. These TCRs come from a human donor with non-small cell lung cancer who had a partial response to radiotherapy plus ipilimumab.

CDR3 amino acids: CASSPFTGQGSYTEAFF. CDR3 coding DNA: TGTGCCAGCTCACCGTTTACGGGACAAGGGAGCTACACTGAAGCTTTCTTT. The chain employs TRBV18 and TRBJ1-1; D is perhaps TRBD1 (6 bases). The CDR3 is made up of 17 amino acids. V dropped 3 bases and J dropped 3 bases, with 20 bases sitting between them. Germline V gene sequence: CDR1 KGHSH, CDR2 LQKENI.

This chain uses TRBV2 with TRBJ1-1; no firm D call. The CDR3 extends over 14 amino acids. Germline V CDR1 and CDR2: SNHLY, FYNNEI. The V gene lost 4 bases and the J gene lost 0 bases, with 9 bases spanning the gap. CDR3 loop: CASSVGGLNTEAFF. The CDR3, as DNA: TGTGCCAGCAGTGTGGGAGGGCTGAACACTGAAGCTTTCTTT.

Concerning this clone: The same CDR3 is also encoded by other DNA sequences in this sample. The gene calls are TRBV29-1 and TRBJ2-3; 7 bases match TRBD2. The CDR3 extends over 13 amino acids. Germline V gene lookup returns CDR1 SQVTM and CDR2 ANQGSEA. Unmatched junction bases numbered 1, after V lost 3 bases and J lost 1 base. In DNA, the CDR3 is TGCAGCGTTGAGCTAGCGGGCACAGATACGCAGTATTTT. This codes for CSVELAGTDTQYF.

V is TRBV9 and J is TRBJ2-7, with D possibly TRBD2 on 5 matching bases. The CDR3 length is 14 residues. In germline, CDR1 is SGDLS, CDR2 YYNGEE. V shed 0 bases and J shed 0 bases, with 7 bases lying between them. CDR3 bases: TGTGCCAGCAGCGTAGATGGGAGCTCCTACGAGCAGTACTTC. Protein sequence: CASSVDGSSYEQYF.

A few counts support this clone. The genes are TRBV5-1 and TRBJ1-5; no reliable D call. CDR3 length: 14 amino acids. Trimming stripped 0 bases from V and 5 bases from J, with 9 bases between. The germline gives CDR1 SGHRS, CDR2 YFSETQ. This CDR3 reads CASSLGGTHQPQHF. In DNA form, the CDR3 reads TGCGCCAGCAGCTTGGGAGGAACGCATCAGCCCCAGCATTTT.

This chain connects TRBV10-3 to TRBJ2-1; TRBD2 aligns across 8 bases. The V segment lost 2 bases and the J segment 1 base; nucleotides outside the gene matches: 4. From germline, CDR1 is ENHRY and CDR2 SYGVKD. This CDR3 spans 16 amino acids. The CDR3 sequence is CAISEGSGVSYNEQFF. The CDR3 coding sequence is TGTGCCATCAGTGAGGGTAGCGGGGTATCCTACAATGAGCAGTTCTTC.

The chain is built from TRBV5-1 and TRBJ2-7; D possibly corresponds to TRBD1 (5 bases). The V end lost 5 bases, the J end lost 3 bases, and 9 bases lay between the germline ends. CDR1 SGHRS and CDR2 YFSETQ come from the germline V gene. The CDR3 is made up of 12 amino acids. CDR3 loop: CASRLDSYEQYF. CDR3 nucleotides: TGCGCCAGCAGATTAGACAGCTACGAGCAGTACTTC.

This clone was seen more than once but under ten times. Germline and junction disagree at one end, which may indicate a read error. This rearrangement joins TRBV6-6 to TRBJ1-5; D call uncertain. The CDR3 consists of 13 residues. Germline V gene data show CDR1 as MNHNY and CDR2 as SVGAGI (reference sequence). CDR3 sequence: CAGRERFDQPQHF. The CDR3 region has the DNA TGTGCCGGCAGAGAGCGGTTCGATCAGCCCCAGCATTTT.

The V and J genes are TRBV7-3 and TRBJ2-2, with D tentatively TRBD1 (6 bases). From germline, CDR1 is SGHTA and CDR2 FQGTGA. The CDR3 consists of 17 residues. The germline V and J ends were trimmed by 1 base and 5 bases, with 17 bases remaining between them. CDR3: CASSLNRRGLTTGELFF. The CDR3 DNA is TGTGCCAGCAGCTTAAATCGCAGGGGCCTTACAACCGGGGAGCTGTTTTTT.

This sequence joins TRBV30 and TRBJ2-5, with 8 bases lining up with TRBD2. V lost 1 base and J lost 2; bases outside the gene matches: 6. The V gene's germline CDR1 is GTSNPN and CDR2 SVGIG (reference sequence). The CDR3 has 15 residues. The CDR3 bases are TGTGCCTGGAGTGATTGGCTAGCGGGTCAAGAGACCCAGTACTTC. Its protein is CAWSDWLAGQETQYF.